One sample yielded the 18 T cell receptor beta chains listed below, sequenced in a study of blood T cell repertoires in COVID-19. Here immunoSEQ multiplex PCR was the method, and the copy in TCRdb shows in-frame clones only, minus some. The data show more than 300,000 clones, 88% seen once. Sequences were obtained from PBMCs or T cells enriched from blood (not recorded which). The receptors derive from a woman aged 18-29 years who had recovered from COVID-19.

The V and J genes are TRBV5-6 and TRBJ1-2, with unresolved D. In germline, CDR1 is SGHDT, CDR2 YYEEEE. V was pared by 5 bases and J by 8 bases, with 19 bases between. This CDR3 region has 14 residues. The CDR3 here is CASRPERVRRGYTF. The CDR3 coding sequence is TGTGCCAGCAGGCCAGAGAGGGTTCGACGAGGCTACACCTTC. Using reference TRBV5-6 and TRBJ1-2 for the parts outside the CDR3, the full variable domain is DAGVTQSPTHLIKTRGQQVTLRCSPKSGHDTVSWYQQALGQGPQFIFQYYEEEERQRGNFPDRFSGHQFPNYSSELNVNALLLGDSALYLCASRPERVRRGYTFGSGTRLTVV.

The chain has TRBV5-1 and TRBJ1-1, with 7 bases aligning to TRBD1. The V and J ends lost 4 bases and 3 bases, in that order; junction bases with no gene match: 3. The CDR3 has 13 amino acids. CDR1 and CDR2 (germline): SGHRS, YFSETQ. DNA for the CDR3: TGCGCCAGCAGCCTGACAGGGTACACTGAAGCTTTCTTT. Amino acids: CASSLTGYTEAFF.

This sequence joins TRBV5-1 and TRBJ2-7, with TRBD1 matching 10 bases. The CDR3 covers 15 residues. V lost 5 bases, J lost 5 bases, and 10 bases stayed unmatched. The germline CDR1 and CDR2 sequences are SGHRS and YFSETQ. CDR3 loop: CASRAGQGRLNEQYF. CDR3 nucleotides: TGCGCCAGCAGGGCGGGACAGGGGAGATTGAACGAGCAGTACTTC.

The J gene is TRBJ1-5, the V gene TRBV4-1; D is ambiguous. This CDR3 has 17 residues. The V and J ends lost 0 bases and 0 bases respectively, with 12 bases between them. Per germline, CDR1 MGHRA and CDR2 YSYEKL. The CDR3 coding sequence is TGCGCCAGCAGCCAAGACAAGGGTGGGAGTAGCAATCAGCCCCAGCATTTT. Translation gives CASSQDKGGSSNQPQHF.

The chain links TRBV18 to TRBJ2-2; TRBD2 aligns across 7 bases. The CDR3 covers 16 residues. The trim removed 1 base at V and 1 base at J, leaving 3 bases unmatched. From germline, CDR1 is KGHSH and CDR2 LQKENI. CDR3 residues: CASSPRSGMNTGELFF. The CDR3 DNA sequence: TGTGCCAGCTCACCACGAAGCGGGATGAACACCGGGGAGCTGTTTTTT.

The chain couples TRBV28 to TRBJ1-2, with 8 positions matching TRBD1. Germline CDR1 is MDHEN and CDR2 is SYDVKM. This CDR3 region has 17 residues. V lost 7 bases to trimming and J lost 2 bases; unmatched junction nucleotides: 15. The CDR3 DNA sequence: TGTGCCAGCACCCCCATGGACAGGGCGCGCCAGAACTATGGCTACACCTTC. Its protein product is CASTPMDRARQNYGYTF.

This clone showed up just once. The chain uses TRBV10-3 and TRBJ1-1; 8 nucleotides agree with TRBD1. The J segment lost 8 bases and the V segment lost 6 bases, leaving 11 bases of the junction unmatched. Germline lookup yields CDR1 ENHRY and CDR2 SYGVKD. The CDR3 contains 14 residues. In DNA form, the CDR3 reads TGTGCCATCAGGGCCGGGACAGGAGTTTCCGAAGCTTTCTTT. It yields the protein CAIRAGTGVSEAFF.

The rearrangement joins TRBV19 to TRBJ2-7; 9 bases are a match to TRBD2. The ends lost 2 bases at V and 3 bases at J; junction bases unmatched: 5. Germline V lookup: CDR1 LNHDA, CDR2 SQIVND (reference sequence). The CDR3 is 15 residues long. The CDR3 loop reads CASSISAGGHYEQYF. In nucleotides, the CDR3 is TGTGCCAGTAGTATATCGGCGGGGGGGCACTACGAGCAGTACTTC.

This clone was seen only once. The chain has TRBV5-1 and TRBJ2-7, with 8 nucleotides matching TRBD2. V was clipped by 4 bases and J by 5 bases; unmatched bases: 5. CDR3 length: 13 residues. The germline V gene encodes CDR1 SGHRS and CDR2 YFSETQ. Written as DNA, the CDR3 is TGCGCCAGCAGCCCCGGGAGGGGCGACGAGCAGTACTTC. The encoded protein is CASSPGRGDEQYF.

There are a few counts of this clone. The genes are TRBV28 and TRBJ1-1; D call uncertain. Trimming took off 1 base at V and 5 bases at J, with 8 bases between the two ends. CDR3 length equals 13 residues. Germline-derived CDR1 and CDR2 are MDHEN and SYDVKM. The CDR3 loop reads CASSLYRRTEAFF. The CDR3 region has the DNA TGTGCCAGCAGTTTATACCGGAGAACTGAAGCTTTCTTT.

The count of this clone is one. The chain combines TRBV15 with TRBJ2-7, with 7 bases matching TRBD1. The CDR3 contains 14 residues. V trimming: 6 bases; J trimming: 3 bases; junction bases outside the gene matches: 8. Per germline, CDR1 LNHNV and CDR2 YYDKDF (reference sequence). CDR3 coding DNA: TGTGCCACCAGTAAAACTGGGACAGACTACGAGCAGTACTTC. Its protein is CATSKTGTDYEQYF.

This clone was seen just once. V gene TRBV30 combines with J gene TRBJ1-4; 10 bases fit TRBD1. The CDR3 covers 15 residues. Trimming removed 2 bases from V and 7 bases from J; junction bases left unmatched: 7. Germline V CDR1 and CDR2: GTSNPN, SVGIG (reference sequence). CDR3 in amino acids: CAWSPPGQGIEKLFF. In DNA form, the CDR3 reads TGTGCCTGGAGTCCCCCGGGACAGGGGATTGAAAAACTGTTTTTT.

The CDR3 nucleotides are TGTGCCATCAGTGAAGAGCAGGGCGATGAAAAACTGTTTTTT. Its protein product is CAISEEQGDEKLFF. The chain recombines TRBV10-3 with TRBJ1-4; tentatively, D is TRBD1 (5 bases). CDR1 is ENHRY and CDR2 is SYGVKD in the germline V gene. Trimming took off 3 bases at V and 6 bases at J, with 11 bases between the two ends. The length of the CDR3 is 14 residues.

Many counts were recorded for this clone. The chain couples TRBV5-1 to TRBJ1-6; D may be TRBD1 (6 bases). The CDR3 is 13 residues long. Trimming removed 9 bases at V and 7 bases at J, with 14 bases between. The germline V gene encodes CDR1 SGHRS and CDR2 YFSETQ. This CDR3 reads CANYGTRNSPLHF. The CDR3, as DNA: TGCGCCAACTACGGGACAAGAAATTCACCCCTCCACTTT.

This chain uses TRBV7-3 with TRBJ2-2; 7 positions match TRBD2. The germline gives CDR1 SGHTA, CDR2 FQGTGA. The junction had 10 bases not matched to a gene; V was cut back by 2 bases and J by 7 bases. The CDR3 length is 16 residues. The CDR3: CASSLGPSGVDGELFF. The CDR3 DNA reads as TGTGCCAGCAGCTTAGGGCCAAGCGGGGTGGACGGGGAGCTGTTTTTT.

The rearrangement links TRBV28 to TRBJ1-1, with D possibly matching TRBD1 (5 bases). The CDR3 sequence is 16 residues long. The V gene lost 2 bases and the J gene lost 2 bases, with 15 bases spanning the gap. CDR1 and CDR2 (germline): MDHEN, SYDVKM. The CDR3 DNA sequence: TGTGCCAGCAGTTTAGATCGGGCAGGGCGAAACACTGAAGCTTTCTTT. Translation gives CASSLDRAGRNTEAFF.

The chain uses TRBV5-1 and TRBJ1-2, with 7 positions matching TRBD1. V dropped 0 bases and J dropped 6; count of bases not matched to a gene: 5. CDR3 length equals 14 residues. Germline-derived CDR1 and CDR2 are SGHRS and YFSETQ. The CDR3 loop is CASSLANRGNGYTF. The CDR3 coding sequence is TGCGCCAGCAGCTTGGCAAACAGGGGCAATGGCTACACCTTC.

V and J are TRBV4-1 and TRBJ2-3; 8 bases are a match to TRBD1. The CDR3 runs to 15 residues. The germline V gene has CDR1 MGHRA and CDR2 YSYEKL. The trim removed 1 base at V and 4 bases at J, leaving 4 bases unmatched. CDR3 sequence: CASSQVDRGSDTQYF. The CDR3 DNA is TGCGCCAGCAGCCAAGTAGACAGGGGTTCAGATACGCAGTATTTT.